This section outlines one TCR beta chain sequence together with its context. This sample is drawn from a study of T cell changes during pregnancy in multiple sclerosis. Between the trimmed V and J ends, which lost 3 bases and 1 base, there was a span of 14 bases. Germline V lookup: CDR1 MNHEY, CDR2 SMNVEV (reference sequence). This CDR3 region has 16 residues. Sequenced by immunoSEQ multiplex PCR; TCRdb stores in-frame clones only, minus some. The repertoire holds approximately 50,000 clones, with roughly 88% as singletons. Here the sequenced sample was peripheral blood, taken in the third trimester of pregnancy. The receptor was derived from a female donor in good health, enrolled as a control in a pregnancy study. The chain recombines TRBV27 with TRBJ2-3; D gene ambiguous. The CDR3 here is CASSFLGIGGTDTQYF. In DNA, the CDR3 is TGTGCCAGCAGTTTTCTAGGTATTGGCGGCACAGATACGCAGTATTTT.